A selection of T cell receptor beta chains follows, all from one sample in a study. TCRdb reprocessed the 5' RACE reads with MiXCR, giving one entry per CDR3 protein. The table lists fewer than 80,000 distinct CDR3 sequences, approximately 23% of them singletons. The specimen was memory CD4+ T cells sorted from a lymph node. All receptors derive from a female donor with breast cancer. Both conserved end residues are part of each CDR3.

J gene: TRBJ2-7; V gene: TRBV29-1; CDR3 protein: CSVNPGGSSYEQYF
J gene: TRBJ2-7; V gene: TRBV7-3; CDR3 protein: CASSLTGRDSLTRYF
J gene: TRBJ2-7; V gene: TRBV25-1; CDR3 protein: CASSVTGDEQYF
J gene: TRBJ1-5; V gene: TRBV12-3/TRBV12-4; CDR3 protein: CASSLLPTRGQPQHF
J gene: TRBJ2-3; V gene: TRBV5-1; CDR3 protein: CASSAGGPTDTQYF
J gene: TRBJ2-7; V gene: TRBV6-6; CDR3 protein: CASSNTGGGEQYF
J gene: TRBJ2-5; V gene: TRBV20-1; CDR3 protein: CSARVGGAAGETQYF
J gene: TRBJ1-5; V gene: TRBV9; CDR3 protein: CASSVGGQGNQPQHF
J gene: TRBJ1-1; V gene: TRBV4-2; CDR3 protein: CASSQEGSAGGATEAFF
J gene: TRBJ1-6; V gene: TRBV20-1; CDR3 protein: CSARDLRMANSPLHF
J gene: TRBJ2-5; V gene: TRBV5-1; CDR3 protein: CASSKGQVRETQYF
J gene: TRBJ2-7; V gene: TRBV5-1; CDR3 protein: CASSSQGSSYEQYF